This TCR beta chain was recovered during a study of cytomegalovirus exposure and HLA in healthy donors. Study-level background: Earlier findings included about 120 million unique TCR beta sequences obtained from 150 million to 200 million T cells. General study points: A list of approximately 150 TCR beta chains associated with cytomegalovirus was given. An apparent linkage of common viral pathogens to several of the most significant clusters emerged in a later analysis.

PCR involved 60 Vbeta and 13 Jbeta primers. The repertoire was sequenced with immunoSEQ multiplex PCR; TCRdb's copy has only in-frame clones and lacks some. Among 60,000 or so clones listed, over 60% were seen once. The sample holds one count of this clone. Its cognate antigen is unknown. The junction had 4 bases not matched to a gene; V was cut back by 4 bases and J by 1 base. Looked up from germline, CDR1 is SGHNT and CDR2 is YYREEE (reference sequence). The CDR3 contains 14 residues. The chain uses TRBV5-4 and TRBJ2-7, with 8 nucleotides matching TRBD2. Input material: PBMCs. The origin of this receptor is a man aged 45-65 years in good health and CMV-seropositive. The CDR3 here is CASSGGGLSYEQYF. Here the CDR3 DNA reads TGTGCCAGCAGCGGCGGGGGGCTTTCCTACGAGCAGTACTTC.